Presented here are 32 T cell receptor beta chains from one specimen sequenced in a study of identical twins' blood T cells. MiXCR, applied by TCRdb to the 5' RACE reads, yields one record per CDR3 protein. The sample shows hundreds of thousands of distinct CDR3 sequences, about 28% of them seen only once. Sequencing used PBMCs. These receptors were taken from a woman aged 18-49 years in good health.

This clonotype was seen a few times. The chain links TRBV10-3 to TRBJ2-7; 8 nucleotides align to TRBD1. V was pared by 0 bases and J by 7 bases, with 8 bases of the junction left unmatched. CDR3 size: 15 residues. The V gene's germline CDR1 is ENHRY and CDR2 SYGVKD. DNA of the CDR3: TGTGCCATCAGTGAGTCTCGACAGGGGATAGGAGAGCAGTACTTC. As protein: CAISESRQGIGEQYF.

This clonotype occurred a few times. The chain combines TRBV20-1 with TRBJ2-1, with D possibly being TRBD1 (6 bases). The V end was cut by 6 bases, the J end by 5 bases, with 11 bases between. The CDR3 extends over 12 amino acids. From germline, CDR1 is DFQATT and CDR2 SNEGSKA (reference sequence). The CDR3 reads CSARGTNNEQFF. The CDR3 region has the DNA TGCAGTGCCCGAGGGACAAACAATGAGCAGTTCTTC.

This clonotype was counted a few times. V usage is TRBV12-3 or TRBV12-4 and J usage is TRBJ1-4, with no clear D. The CDR3 is made up of 15 amino acids. V was cut by 1 base and J by 4 bases, with 10 bases left in between. CDR3 sequence reads: CASSLGLLINEKLFF. The CDR3 nucleotides are TGTGCCAGCAGTTTAGGGCTGCTGATTAATGAAAAACTGTTTTTT.

The chain is built from TRBV6-5 and TRBJ1-2; 7 nucleotides match TRBD1. The CDR3 is 16 amino acids. Germline CDR1 and CDR2: MNHEY and SVGAGI. Trimming took 2 bases from V and 8 from J; bases not matched to a gene: 14. The DNA of the CDR3 is TGTGCCAGCAGTTACCACCCGACAGGGAGCAGAGAAGGCTACACCTTC. Its protein product is CASSYHPTGSREGYTF.

This clonotype was detected ten times or more. The chain has TRBV7-2 and TRBJ2-3; 7 bases are a match to TRBD1. Germline V CDR1 and CDR2: SGHTA, FQGNSA. With 1 base clipped from V and 0 bases from J, the junction kept 4 bases outside the gene matches. The CDR3 covers 16 residues. CDR3 loop: CASSLGRQGSTDTQYF. For the CDR3, the DNA is TGTGCCAGCAGCTTAGGTCGACAGGGAAGCACAGATACGCAGTATTTT.

The rearrangement links TRBV9 to TRBJ1-5; no clear D gene. Germline-derived CDR1 and CDR2 are SGDLS and YYNGEE. The CDR3 loop spans 14 amino acids. Between the trimmed V and J ends, which lost 3 bases and 4 bases, there was a span of 11 bases. This chain's CDR3 is CASSASSGNQPQHF. DNA for the CDR3: TGTGCCAGCAGCGCATCCTCGGGAAATCAGCCCCAGCATTTT.

This clonotype was counted a few times. The chain recombines TRBV29-1 with TRBJ1-2; 8 bases map to TRBD1. The CDR3 length is 14 residues. Trimming removed 6 bases from V and 8 bases from J; junction bases left unmatched: 14. The germline gives CDR1 SQVTM, CDR2 ANQGSEA. The CDR3 DNA is TGCAGCGTCCCGACAGGGGCCCTTTGGGAGGGCTACACCTTC. It yields the protein CSVPTGALWEGYTF. The whole variable domain, remainder taken from reference TRBV29-1 and TRBJ1-2, is SAVISQKPSRDICQRGTSLTIQCQVDSQVTMMFWYRQQPGQSLTLIATANQGSEATYESGFVIDKFPISRPNLTFSTLTVSNMSPEDSSIYLCSVPTGALWEGYTFGSGTRLTVV.

DNA for the CDR3: TGTGCCAGCAGTGAACGCGCTAGCGGGAGAGGGGGAGATACGCAGTATTTT. Its protein is CASSERASGRGGDTQYF. J is TRBJ2-3 and V is TRBV2; TRBD2 matches 10 bases. J lost 5 bases, V lost 2 bases, and 10 bases had no gene match. The CDR3 is 17 residues long. The germline gives CDR1 SNHLY, CDR2 FYNNEI.

The chain carries TRBV12-5 and TRBJ1-2, with D unclear. Germline V lookup: CDR1 LGHNT, CDR2 FRNRAP. Between the trimmed V and J ends, which lost 5 bases and 7 bases, there was a span of 8 bases. The CDR3 has 11 residues. The CDR3 nucleotides read TGTGCTAGTGGTACTCGGGGTGGCTACACCTTC. It translates to CASGTRGGYTF.

The chain carries TRBV2 and TRBJ1-1, with D uncertain. The V end was cut by 5 bases, the J end by 6 bases, with 7 bases between. From germline, CDR1 is SNHLY and CDR2 FYNNEI. The CDR3 loop spans 11 amino acids. The CDR3 is CASSLSPEAFF. The CDR3 DNA sequence: TGTGCCAGCAGTTTGTCACCTGAAGCTTTCTTT.

A few counts support this clonotype. This chain connects TRBV29-1 to TRBJ1-2; weak D call: TRBD1 (5 bases). Trimming removed 5 bases from V and 7 bases from J, with 14 bases in between. The CDR3 covers 12 residues. Germline V gives CDR1 SQVTM, CDR2 ANQGSEA. CDR3 DNA sequence: TGCAGCGTTCCCAGGGAAGAATCTGGCTACACCTTC. This encodes CSVPREESGYTF. The entire variable domain, with the rest obtained from reference TRBV29-1 and TRBJ1-2, is as follows: SAVISQKPSRDICQRGTSLTIQCQVDSQVTMMFWYRQQPGQSLTLIATANQGSEATYESGFVIDKFPISRPNLTFSTLTVSNMSPEDSSIYLCSVPREESGYTFGSGTRLTVV.

There are many counts of this clonotype. The rearrangement uses TRBV3-1 and TRBJ2-1; no clear D. V shed 1 base and J shed 8 bases, with 12 bases lying between them. CDR1 LGHDT and CDR2 YNNKEL come from the germline V gene (reference sequence). CDR3 length: 14 amino acids. In nucleotides, the CDR3 is TGTGCCAGCAGCCAAGCGATCCGGGCCTATGAGCAGTTCTTC. Translating gives CASSQAIRAYEQFF.

In this sample, this clonotype turned up a few times. The J gene is TRBJ1-3, the V gene TRBV10-3; D call uncertain. The CDR3 extends over 13 amino acids. The V gene lost 4 bases and the J gene lost 3 bases, with 7 bases spanning the gap. Per the germline V gene, CDR1 is ENHRY and CDR2 is SYGVKD. The CDR3 loop reads CAISVGVGNTIYF. CDR3 coding DNA: TGTGCCATCAGTGTAGGAGTTGGAAACACCATATATTTT.

The chain uses TRBV19 and TRBJ1-2; 9 bases are a match to TRBD1. Germline-derived CDR1 and CDR2 are LNHDA and SQIVND (reference sequence). CDR3 length equals 15 residues. V gave up 7 bases and J gave up 2 bases; unmatched junction bases: 8. CDR3 DNA sequence: TGTGCCAGTATCCCTCAGACAGGGGGAAACTATGGCTACACCTTC. Translated, it gives CASIPQTGGNYGYTF.

The rearrangement joins TRBV7-9 to TRBJ1-2; 10 nucleotides align to TRBD1. Germline loops: CDR1 SEHNR, CDR2 FQNEAQ (reference sequence). The CDR3 is 14 amino acids. Unmatched junction bases numbered 4, after V lost 7 bases and J lost 2 bases. The CDR3 loop is CASILGQGNYGYTF. CDR3 bases: TGTGCCAGCATCTTGGGACAGGGGAACTATGGCTACACCTTC.

This CDR3 reads CASSIRQATGELFF. CDR3 coding DNA: TGTGCCAGTAGTATCCGACAGGCTACCGGGGAGCTGTTTTTT. This chain links TRBV19 with TRBJ2-2, with TRBD1 as a possible D gene (6 bases). V dropped 3 bases and J dropped 5 bases, with 10 bases sitting between them. The CDR3 is made up of 14 amino acids. Germline V gene sequence: CDR1 LNHDA, CDR2 SQIVND (reference sequence).

V gene TRBV12-5 combines with J gene TRBJ2-2; 7 bases match TRBD1. The CDR3 sequence is 16 residues long. Germline V CDR1 and CDR2: LGHNT, FRNRAP. V was pared by 7 bases and J by 4 bases, with 12 bases of the junction left unmatched. The CDR3 sequence: CASADRQAGGTGELFF. Here the CDR3 DNA reads TGTGCTAGTGCCGACAGGCAAGCAGGGGGCACCGGGGAGCTGTTTTTT.

The CDR3 here is CASSLFDTEAFF. CDR3 coding DNA: TGTGCCAGCAGTTTATTCGACACTGAAGCTTTCTTT. The rearrangement joins TRBV28 to TRBJ1-1; D is unresolved. Germline V gene sequence: CDR1 MDHEN, CDR2 SYDVKM. Deletions cut 1 base from V and 3 bases from J, with 3 bases between. The CDR3 extends over 12 amino acids. The whole variable domain, remainder taken from reference TRBV28 and TRBJ1-1, is DVKVTQSSRYLVKRTGEKVFLECVQDMDHENMFWYRQDPGLGLRLIYFSYDVKMKEKGDIPEGYSVSREKKERFSLILESASTNQTSMYLCASSLFDTEAFFGQGTRLTVV.

A few counts support this clonotype. The chain joins TRBV5-1 to TRBJ2-3; D may be TRBD1 (6 bases). With 2 bases removed from V and 3 bases from J, the gap between germline ends came to 10 bases. The CDR3 runs to 14 residues. Germline V gene sequence: CDR1 SGHRS, CDR2 YFSETQ. CDR3 in amino acids: CASSFIQGTDTQYF. The CDR3 coding sequence is TGCGCCAGCAGCTTCATACAGGGTACAGATACGCAGTATTTT.

The chain uses TRBV11-2 and TRBJ1-1; unclear D gene. Trimming took off 3 bases at V and 1 base at J, with 6 bases between the two ends. Germline V lookup: CDR1 SGHAT, CDR2 FQNNGV. The CDR3 runs to 13 residues. In DNA, the CDR3 is TGTGCCAGCAGCTTTATAGAGAACACTGAAGCTTTCTTT. It translates to CASSFIENTEAFF. The variable domain in full, with the rest retrieved from reference TRBV11-2 and TRBJ1-1, is EAGVAQSPRYKIIEKRQSVAFWCNPISGHATLYWYQQILGQGPKLLIQFQNNGVVDDSQLPKDRFSAERLKGVDSTLKIQPAKLEDSAVYLCASSFIENTEAFFGQGTRLTVV.

This clonotype came up a few times. The chain recombines TRBV5-1 with TRBJ2-2; 11 nucleotides line up with TRBD2. With V trimmed by 2 bases and J by 5 bases, 2 bases remained unmatched. CDR3 length: 15 amino acids. Germline values: CDR1 SGHRS, CDR2 YFSETQ. The CDR3 nucleotides are TGCGCCAGCAGCTTACTAGCGGGAGAAACCGGGGAGCTGTTTTTT. Translated: CASSLLAGETGELFF.

The gene calls are TRBV4-1 and TRBJ1-1, with D perhaps TRBD1 (5 bases). Germline values: CDR1 MGHRA, CDR2 YSYEKL. There are 14 residues in the CDR3. V lost 0 bases, J lost 6 bases, and 11 bases lay in between. The CDR3 sequence: CASSQDMGGSEAFF. The CDR3 DNA sequence: TGCGCCAGCAGCCAAGATATGGGGGGGTCTGAAGCTTTCTTT.

This chain joins TRBV5-5 and TRBJ1-4, with D unresolved. Trimming shortened V by 3 bases and J by 8 bases, and 17 bases separated the two germline ends. The CDR3 totals 15 residues. The germline CDR1 and CDR2 sequences are SGHKS and YYEKEE (reference sequence). The CDR3 protein is CASSSVGVTREKLFF. DNA for the CDR3: TGTGCCAGCAGCTCCGTCGGGGTCACTCGGGAAAAACTGTTTTTT. The complete variable domain, with remaining parts taken from reference TRBV5-5 and TRBJ1-4, reads DAGVTQSPTHLIKTRGQQVTLRCSPISGHKSVSWYQQVLGQGPQFIFQYYEKEERGRGNFPDRFSARQFPNYSSELNVNALLLGDSALYLCASSSVGVTREKLFFGSGTQLSVL.

V usage is TRBV11-2 and J usage is TRBJ2-2; D is undetermined. CDR1 is SGHAT and CDR2 is FQNNGV in the germline V gene. V was clipped by 5 bases and J by 2 bases, with 9 bases between them. CDR3 size: 14 residues. The CDR3 sequence is CASSMITNTGELFF. CDR3 DNA sequence: TGTGCCAGCAGCATGATTACCAACACCGGGGAGCTGTTTTTT.

The rearrangement links TRBV4-2 to TRBJ1-1; D is possibly TRBD1 (5 bases). From germline, CDR1 is LGHNA and CDR2 YNFKEQ. V shed 2 bases and J shed 1 base, with 8 bases lying between them. CDR3 length: 14 residues. The CDR3 loop reads CASSQRGANTEAFF. The CDR3 bases are TGTGCCAGCAGCCAAAGGGGTGCGAACACTGAAGCTTTCTTT.

At least ten counts were recorded for this clonotype. V and J are TRBV29-1 and TRBJ2-2; D remains ambiguous. Trimming pared 8 bases from V and 2 bases from J, leaving 12 bases between. Germline V CDR1 and CDR2: SQVTM, ANQGSEA. This CDR3 contains 13 residues. This chain's CDR3 is CSPATGNTGELFF. The CDR3 nucleotides are TGCAGCCCTGCGACGGGTAACACCGGGGAGCTGTTTTTT.

This clonotype was counted a few times. The J gene is TRBJ1-1, the V gene TRBV9; weak D call: TRBD1 (5 bases). Germline CDR1 and CDR2: SGDLS and YYNGEE. V lost 3 bases and J lost 5, with 11 bases in between. The CDR3 is 13 amino acids. The CDR3 bases are TGTGCCAGCAGCGCAGGAGCAGGGACTGAAGCTTTCTTT. Its protein is CASSAGAGTEAFF.

The rearrangement links TRBV3-1 to TRBJ2-1; no reliable D call. The CDR3 is 12 residues long. Per germline, CDR1 LGHDT and CDR2 YNNKEL (reference sequence). Trimming stripped 2 bases from V and 8 bases from J, with 7 bases between. CDR3 DNA: TGTGCCAGCAGCCAATTGGGTTATGAGCAGTTCTTC. It codes for CASSQLGYEQFF.

The chain carries TRBV15 and TRBJ2-3; D is unresolved. CDR3 length: 12 residues. V lost 6 bases and J lost 2, with 6 bases in between. Looked up from germline, CDR1 is LNHNV and CDR2 is YYDKDF (reference sequence). For the CDR3, the DNA is TGTGCCACCAGTTCCCACACAGATACGCAGTATTTT. As protein: CATSSHTDTQYF.

The rearrangement uses TRBV9 and TRBJ2-1; 10 bases map to TRBD2. The CDR3 runs 15 residues. Losses at the gene ends were 3 bases for V and 2 bases for J; bases not matched to a gene: 2. CDR1 is SGDLS, CDR2 YYNGEE, per germline. Written as DNA, the CDR3 is TGTGCCAGCAGCGGCCTAGCGGGGGCCTACAATGAGCAGTTCTTC. This encodes CASSGLAGAYNEQFF.

The chain carries TRBV29-1 and TRBJ2-5; D not certain. This CDR3 spans 15 amino acids. V lost 2 bases and J lost 1, with 14 bases in between. Germline values: CDR1 SQVTM, CDR2 ANQGSEA. The CDR3 DNA follows: TGCAGCGTTGAAATCCCAACCGAGACCCAAGAGACCCAGTACTTC. Translation gives CSVEIPTETQETQYF.

This clonotype came up many times. The chain uses TRBV5-1 and TRBJ1-4; D not resolved. The length of the CDR3 is 16 residues. V lost 0 bases, J lost 0 bases, and 9 bases lay in between. CDR1 SGHRS and CDR2 YFSETQ come from the germline V gene. The CDR3 is CASSLGGIPTNEKLFF. Here the CDR3 DNA reads TGCGCCAGCAGCTTGGGGGGAATCCCAACTAATGAAAAACTGTTTTTT.